A single sample is the source of the 8 T cell receptor beta chains below, sequenced in a study of regulatory T cells in long-lasting Graves disease. Arm-PCR of CDR3 regions and iRepertoire HTBI primers were the basis on which TCR beta libraries were built. In TCRdb, the multiplex PCR reads were re-called with MiXCR into one record per CDR3 protein. The data contain approximately 690,000 distinct CDR3 sequences, about 30% of them singletons. This sample's time point: persistent/refractory GD, antithyroid drugs over 5 years with positive TRAb. With RNA extracted from PBMCs as input, the TCR library was made. Source: peripheral blood mononuclear cells (PBMCs), taken when the disease was refractory, from a patient treated with antithyroid drugs. Every receptor here comes from a female donor with Graves disease.

V usage is TRBV2 and J usage is TRBJ2-3; 7 nucleotides match TRBD2. Germline assignment: CDR1 SNHLY and CDR2 FYNNEI. CDR3 length equals 18 residues. Trimming cost V 3 bases and J 2 bases; bases outside gene matches: 14. The CDR3 bases are TGTGCCAGCAGTGATATGGTTGGGCTAGCGGAAATCACAGATACGCAGTATTTT. It encodes CASSDMVGLAEITDTQYF.

This clonotype came up a few times. The rearrangement uses TRBV7-8 and TRBJ1-6, with TRBD1 identical over 10 bases. With 2 bases clipped from V and 7 bases from J, the junction kept 14 bases outside the gene matches. Germline values: CDR1 SGHVS, CDR2 FQNEAQ. This CDR3 is built from 19 residues. The CDR3 DNA is TGTGCCAGCAGCTTAAATTCGGGGACAGGGGTGGGTAGCAATTCACCCCTCCACTTT. Its protein is CASSLNSGTGVGSNSPLHF.

This chain joins TRBV6-2 or TRBV6-3 and TRBJ1-2; TRBD1 is a possible D gene (6 bases). The CDR3 is 15 amino acids. Germline V gives CDR1 MNHEY, CDR2 SVGEGT. The V end lost 7 bases, the J end lost 2 bases, and 17 bases lay between the germline ends. CDR3 coding DNA: TGTGCCAGCACTCGGGCCGGGGGGCAGAACTATGGCTACACCTTC. Its translation: CASTRAGGQNYGYTF.

This chain uses TRBV7-7 with TRBJ2-2; no reliable D call. Germline CDR1 and CDR2: SSHAT and FNYEAQ (reference sequence). The CDR3 runs 13 residues. The ends were cut back, 5 bases at V and 7 bases at J, with 11 bases in the middle. In nucleotides, the CDR3 is TGTGCCAGCAGCCCGTTGGTGGGCGGGGAGCTGTTTTTT. Protein product: CASSPLVGGELFF.

This clonotype occurred many times. J is TRBJ1-5 and V is TRBV12-3 or TRBV12-4, with TRBD1 as a possible D gene (6 bases). Trimming removed 9 bases from V and 10 bases from J, with 22 bases in between. This CDR3 spans 14 amino acids. The CDR3 loop is CASKDSPRFSPQHF. CDR3 DNA sequence: TGTGCCAGTAAGGACAGTCCCAGGTTCAGCCCCCAGCATTTT.

This clonotype was counted a few times. A read error may produce the germline difference seen at one junction end. The chain couples TRBV9 to TRBJ1-5; 7 positions agree with TRBD1. Germline CDR1 reads SGDLS; CDR2 reads YYNGEE. The CDR3 loop spans 14 amino acids. CDR3 sequence reads: CASSGDSPNQPQHF. CDR3 nucleotides: TGCGCCAGCAGCGGGGACAGTCCAAATCAGCCCCAGCATTTT.

This clonotype has a handful of counts. This rearrangement joins TRBV12-3 or TRBV12-4 to TRBJ2-7, with TRBD2 matching over 9 bases. This CDR3 comprises 16 residues. J was trimmed by 2 bases and V by 3 bases; bases with no gene match: 8. CDR3 bases: TGTGCCAGCAGTTTTCGGGCTAGCGGGAAAGCCTACGAGCAGTACTTC. Protein sequence: CASSFRASGKAYEQYF.

The genes are TRBV20-1 and TRBJ1-2; D is undetermined. Germline V lookup: CDR1 DFQATT, CDR2 SNEGSKA (reference sequence). The CDR3 runs to 13 residues. Deletions cut 4 bases from V and 0 bases from J, with 9 bases between. The CDR3: CSANEVTNYGYTF. CDR3 nucleotides: TGCAGTGCTAACGAAGTCACTAACTATGGCTACACCTTC.